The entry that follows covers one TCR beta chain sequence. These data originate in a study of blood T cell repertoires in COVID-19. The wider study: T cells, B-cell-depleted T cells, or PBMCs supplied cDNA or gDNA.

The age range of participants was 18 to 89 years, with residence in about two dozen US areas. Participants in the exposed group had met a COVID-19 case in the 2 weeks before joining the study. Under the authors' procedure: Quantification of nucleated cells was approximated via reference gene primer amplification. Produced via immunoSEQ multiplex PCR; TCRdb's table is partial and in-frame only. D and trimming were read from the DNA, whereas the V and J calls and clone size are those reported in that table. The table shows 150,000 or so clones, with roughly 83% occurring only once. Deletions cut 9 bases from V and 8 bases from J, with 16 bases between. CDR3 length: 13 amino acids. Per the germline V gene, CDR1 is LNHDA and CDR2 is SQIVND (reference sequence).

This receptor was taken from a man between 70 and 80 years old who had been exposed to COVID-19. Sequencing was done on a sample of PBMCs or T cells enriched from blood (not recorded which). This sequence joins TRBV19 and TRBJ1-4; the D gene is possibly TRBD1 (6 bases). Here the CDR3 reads CASRQEVWEKLFF. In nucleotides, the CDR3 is TGTGCCAGCCGACAGGAGGTGTGGGAAAAACTGTTTTTT.